This record looks at one T cell receptor beta chain sequence and its context. Its antigen remains unidentified. CDR1 LNHDA and CDR2 SQIVND come from the germline V gene (reference sequence). The V and J ends lost 3 bases and 5 bases, in that order; junction bases with no gene match: 9. The CDR3 contains 15 residues. Sequenced by immunoSEQ multiplex PCR; TCRdb stores in-frame clones only, minus some. The data hold 85,000 to 90,000 clones, with more than 90% observed a single time. This sample is part of a study of T cell responses to AZD1222 COVID-19 vaccine. Study-level results: Baseline seropositives among AZD1222 recipients totaled only five to seven.

The rearrangement joins TRBV19 to TRBJ2-5; 7 bases are shared with TRBD1. Sample: peripheral blood, taken on day 0 of AZD1222 vaccination. This sequence was found in an adult in good health. This CDR3 is CASSMDRSTGETQYF. The DNA for the CDR3 is TGTGCCAGTAGTATGGACAGGTCCACAGGGGAGACCCAGTACTTC.